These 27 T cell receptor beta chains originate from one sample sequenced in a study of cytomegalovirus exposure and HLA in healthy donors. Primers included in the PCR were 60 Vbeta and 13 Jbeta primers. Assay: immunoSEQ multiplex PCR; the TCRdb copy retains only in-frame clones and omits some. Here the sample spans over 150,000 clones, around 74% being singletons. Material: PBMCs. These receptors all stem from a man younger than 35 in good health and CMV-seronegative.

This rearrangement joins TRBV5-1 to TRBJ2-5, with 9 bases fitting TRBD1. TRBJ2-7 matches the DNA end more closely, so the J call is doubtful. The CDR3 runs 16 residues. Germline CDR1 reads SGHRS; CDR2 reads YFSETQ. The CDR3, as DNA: TGCGCCAGCAGCTACAACTCCGGGACAGGGTCGTACGAGCAGTACTTC. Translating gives CASSYNSGTGSYEQYF.

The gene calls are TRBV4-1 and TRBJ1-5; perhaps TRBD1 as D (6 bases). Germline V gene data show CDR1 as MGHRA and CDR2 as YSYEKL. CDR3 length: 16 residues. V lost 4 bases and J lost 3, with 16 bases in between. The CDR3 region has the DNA TGCGCCAGCAGCCTAGGACAGATCGGTCTCAATCAGCCCCAGCATTTT. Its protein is CASSLGQIGLNQPQHF.

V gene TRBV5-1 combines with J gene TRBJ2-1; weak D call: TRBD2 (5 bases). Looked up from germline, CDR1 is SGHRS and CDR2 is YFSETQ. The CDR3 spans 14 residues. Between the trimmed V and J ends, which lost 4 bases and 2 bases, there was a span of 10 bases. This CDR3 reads CASSPAGAYNEQFF. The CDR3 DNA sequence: TGCGCCAGCAGCCCAGCCGGGGCCTACAATGAGCAGTTCTTC.

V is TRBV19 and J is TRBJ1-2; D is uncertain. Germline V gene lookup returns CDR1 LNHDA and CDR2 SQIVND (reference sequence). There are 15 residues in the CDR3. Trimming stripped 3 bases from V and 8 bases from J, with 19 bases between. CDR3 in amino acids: CASSMPETHRRGYTF. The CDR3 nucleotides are TGTGCCAGTAGTATGCCCGAGACACACCGCCGGGGCTACACCTTC.

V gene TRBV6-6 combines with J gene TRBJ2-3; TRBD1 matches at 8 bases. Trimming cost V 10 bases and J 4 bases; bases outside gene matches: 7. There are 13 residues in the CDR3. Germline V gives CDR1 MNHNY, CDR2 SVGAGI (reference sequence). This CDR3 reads CATGQGASDTQYF. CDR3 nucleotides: TGTGCCACGGGGCAGGGGGCCTCAGATACGCAGTATTTT.

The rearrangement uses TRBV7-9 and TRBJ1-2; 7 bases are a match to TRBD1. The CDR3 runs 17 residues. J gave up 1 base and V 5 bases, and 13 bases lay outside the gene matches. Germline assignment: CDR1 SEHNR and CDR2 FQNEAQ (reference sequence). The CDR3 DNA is TGTGCCAGCAGCCTTGGGCCAGGGGGAATCATTAACTATGGCTACACCTTC. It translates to CASSLGPGGIINYGYTF.

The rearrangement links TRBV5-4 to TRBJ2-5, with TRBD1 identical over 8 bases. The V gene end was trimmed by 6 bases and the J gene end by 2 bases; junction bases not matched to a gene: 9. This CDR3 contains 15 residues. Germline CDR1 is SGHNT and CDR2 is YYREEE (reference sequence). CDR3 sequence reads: CASTLDGQGQETQYF. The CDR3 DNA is TGTGCCAGCACCTTAGATGGACAGGGACAAGAGACCCAGTACTTC. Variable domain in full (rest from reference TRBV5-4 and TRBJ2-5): ETGVTQSPTHLIKTRGQQVTLRCSSQSGHNTVSWYQQALGQGPQFIFQYYREEENGRGNFPPRFSGLQFPNYSSELNVNALELDDSALYLCASTLDGQGQETQYFGPGTRLLVL.

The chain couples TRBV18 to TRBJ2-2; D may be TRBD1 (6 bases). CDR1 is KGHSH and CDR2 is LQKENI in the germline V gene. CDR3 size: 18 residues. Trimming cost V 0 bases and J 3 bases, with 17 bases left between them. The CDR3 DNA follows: TGTGCCAGCTCACCACCGGCATGGTCACAGGGTGACACCGGGGAGCTGTTTTTT. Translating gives CASSPPAWSQGDTGELFF.

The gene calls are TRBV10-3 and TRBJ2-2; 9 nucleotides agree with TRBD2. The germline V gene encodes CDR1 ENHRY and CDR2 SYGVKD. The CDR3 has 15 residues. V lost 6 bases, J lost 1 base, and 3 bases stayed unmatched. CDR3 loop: CAISKTSGNTGELFF. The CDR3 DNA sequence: TGTGCCATCAGCAAGACTAGCGGGAACACCGGGGAGCTGTTTTTT.

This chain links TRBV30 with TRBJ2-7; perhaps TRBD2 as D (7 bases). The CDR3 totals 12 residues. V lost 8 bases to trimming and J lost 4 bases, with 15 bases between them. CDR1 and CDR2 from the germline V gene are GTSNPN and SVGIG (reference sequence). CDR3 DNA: TGTGCCCGTGGGGGGGGCGCATACGAGCAGTACTTC. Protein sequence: CARGGGAYEQYF.

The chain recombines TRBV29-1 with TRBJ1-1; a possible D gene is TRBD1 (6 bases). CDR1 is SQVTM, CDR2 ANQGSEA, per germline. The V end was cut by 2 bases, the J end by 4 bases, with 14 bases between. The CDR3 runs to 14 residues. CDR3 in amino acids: CSVERSQGSTEAFF. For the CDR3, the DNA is TGCAGCGTTGAAAGGAGCCAGGGGTCCACTGAAGCTTTCTTT.

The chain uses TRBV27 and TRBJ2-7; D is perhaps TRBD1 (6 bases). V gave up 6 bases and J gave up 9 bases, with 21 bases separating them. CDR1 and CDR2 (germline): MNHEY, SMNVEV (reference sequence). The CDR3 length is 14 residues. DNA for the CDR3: TGTGCCAGCAGGGGACAAGGATCTAAGGTTCGGCAGTACTTC. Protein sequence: CASRGQGSKVRQYF.

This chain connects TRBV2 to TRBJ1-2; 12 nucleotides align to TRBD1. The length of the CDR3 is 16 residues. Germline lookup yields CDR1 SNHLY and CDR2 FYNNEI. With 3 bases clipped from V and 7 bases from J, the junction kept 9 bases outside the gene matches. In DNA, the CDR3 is TGTGCCAGCAGTGATGGAGGGACAGGGGGCACGGGTGGCTACACCTTC. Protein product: CASSDGGTGGTGGYTF.

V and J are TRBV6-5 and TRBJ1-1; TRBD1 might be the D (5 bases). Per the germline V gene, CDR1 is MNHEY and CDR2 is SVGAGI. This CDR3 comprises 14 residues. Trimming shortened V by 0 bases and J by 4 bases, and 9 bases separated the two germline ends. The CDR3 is CASSYSQGSTEAFF. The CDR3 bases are TGTGCCAGCAGTTACTCGCAGGGCTCCACTGAAGCTTTCTTT.

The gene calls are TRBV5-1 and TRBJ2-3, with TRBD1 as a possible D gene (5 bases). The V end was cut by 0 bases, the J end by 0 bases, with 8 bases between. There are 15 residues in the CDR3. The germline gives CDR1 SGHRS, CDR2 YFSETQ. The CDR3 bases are TGCGCCAGCAGCTTGGGGGCAGGGAGCACAGATACGCAGTATTTT. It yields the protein CASSLGAGSTDTQYF.

The CDR3 is CASSVDSGHSNQPQHF. The CDR3 DNA reads as TGTGCCAGCAGCGTAGACAGCGGTCATAGCAATCAGCCCCAGCATTTT. This chain uses TRBV9 with TRBJ1-5; D gene uncertain. Per the germline V gene, CDR1 is SGDLS and CDR2 is YYNGEE. The CDR3 is made up of 16 amino acids. V was cut by 0 bases and J by 0 bases, with 10 bases left in between.

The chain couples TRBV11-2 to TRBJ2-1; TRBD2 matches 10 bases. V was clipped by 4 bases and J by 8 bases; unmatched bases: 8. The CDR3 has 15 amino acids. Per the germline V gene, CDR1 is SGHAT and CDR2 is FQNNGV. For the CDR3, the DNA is TGTGCCAGCAGCTCCATTCTAGCGGGGGACGATGAGCAGTTCTTC. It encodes CASSSILAGDDEQFF.

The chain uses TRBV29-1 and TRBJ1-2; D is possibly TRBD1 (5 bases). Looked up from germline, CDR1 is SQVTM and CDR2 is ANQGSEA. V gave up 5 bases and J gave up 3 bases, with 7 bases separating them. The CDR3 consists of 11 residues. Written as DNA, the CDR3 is TGCAGCGTTCGGGGGGACTATGGCTACACCTTC. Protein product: CSVRGDYGYTF.

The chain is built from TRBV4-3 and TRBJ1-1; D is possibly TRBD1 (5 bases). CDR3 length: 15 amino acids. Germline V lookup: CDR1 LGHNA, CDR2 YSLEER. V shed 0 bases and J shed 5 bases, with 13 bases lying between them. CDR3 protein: CASSQDWAGGTEAFF. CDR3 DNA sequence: TGCGCCAGCAGCCAAGATTGGGCGGGGGGAACTGAAGCTTTCTTT.

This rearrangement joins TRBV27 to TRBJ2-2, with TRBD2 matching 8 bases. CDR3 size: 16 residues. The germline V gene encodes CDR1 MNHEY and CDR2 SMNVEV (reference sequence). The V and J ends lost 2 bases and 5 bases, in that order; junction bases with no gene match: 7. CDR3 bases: TGTGCCAGCAGTTTAAGATTCGGGGGGGAAACCGGGGAGCTGTTTTTT. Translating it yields CASSLRFGGETGELFF.

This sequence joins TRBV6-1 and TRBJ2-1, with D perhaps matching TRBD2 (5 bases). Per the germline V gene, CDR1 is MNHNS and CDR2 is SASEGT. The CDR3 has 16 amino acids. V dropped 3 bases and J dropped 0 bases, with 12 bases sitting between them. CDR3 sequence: CASSEDQGSSYNEQFF. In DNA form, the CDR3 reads TGTGCCAGCAGTGAGGATCAAGGGAGCTCCTACAATGAGCAGTTCTTC.

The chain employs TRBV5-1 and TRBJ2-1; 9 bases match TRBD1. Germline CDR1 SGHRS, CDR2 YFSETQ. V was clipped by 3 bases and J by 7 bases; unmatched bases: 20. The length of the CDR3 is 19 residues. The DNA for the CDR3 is TGCGCCAGCAGCTGGTCGCCGCACCGGGACAGGGCGCGGGGGAATGAGCAGTTCTTC. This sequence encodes CASSWSPHRDRARGNEQFF.

DNA for the CDR3: TGTGCCAGCAGTTTCAAGAGAGGCAGAGAGACCCAGTACTTC. Encoded protein: CASSFKRGRETQYF. V gene TRBV27 combines with J gene TRBJ2-5, with D uncertain. V lost 3 bases, J lost 4 bases, and 12 bases lay in between. Germline CDR1 MNHEY, CDR2 SMNVEV (reference sequence). The CDR3 has 14 amino acids.

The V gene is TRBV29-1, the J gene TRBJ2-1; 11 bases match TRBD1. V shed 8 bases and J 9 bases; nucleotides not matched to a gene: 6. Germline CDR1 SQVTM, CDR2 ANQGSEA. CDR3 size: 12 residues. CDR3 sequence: CSFGQGAFEQFF. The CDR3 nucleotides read TGCAGCTTCGGACAGGGGGCATTTGAGCAGTTCTTC.

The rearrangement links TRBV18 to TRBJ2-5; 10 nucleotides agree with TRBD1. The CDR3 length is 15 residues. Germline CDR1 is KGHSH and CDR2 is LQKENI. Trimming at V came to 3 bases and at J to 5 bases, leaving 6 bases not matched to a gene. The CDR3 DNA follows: TGTGCCAGCTCACCTCCGGGACAGGGGAAGGAGACCCAGTACTTC. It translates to CASSPPGQGKETQYF.

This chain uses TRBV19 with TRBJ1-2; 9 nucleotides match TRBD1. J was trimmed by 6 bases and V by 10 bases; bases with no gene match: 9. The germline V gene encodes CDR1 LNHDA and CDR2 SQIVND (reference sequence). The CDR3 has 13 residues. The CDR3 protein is CATHGQGRNGYTF. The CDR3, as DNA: TGTGCCACTCACGGACAGGGGAGAAATGGCTACACCTTC.

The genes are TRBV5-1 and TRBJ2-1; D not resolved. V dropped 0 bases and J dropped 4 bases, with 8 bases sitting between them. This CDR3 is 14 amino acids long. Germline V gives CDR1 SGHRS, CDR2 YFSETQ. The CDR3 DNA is TGCGCCAGCAGCTTGGCCCCCCCTTACAATGAGCAGTTCTTC. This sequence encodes CASSLAPPYNEQFF.